The entry below gives a single TCR beta chain sequence along with its context. This entry comes from a study of cytomegalovirus exposure and HLA in healthy donors. Using immunoSEQ multiplex PCR, the repertoire was profiled, and TCRdb retains in-frame clones only, with some absent. Seen here are about 160,000 clones, roughly 95% observed once, and the top ten hold 0.8% to 0.95%. This CDR3 contains 15 residues. The germline V gene encodes CDR1 MNHNS and CDR2 SASEGT. V lost 7 bases and J 0 bases, leaving 15 bases between the germline ends. Sequencing used PBMCs. V is TRBV6-1 and J is TRBJ1-2; D is possibly TRBD1 (6 bases). The sequence came from a woman younger than 30 in good health and CMV-seronegative. As DNA, the CDR3 is TGTGCCAGCACCCCAGGCTGGGGGCCTAACTATGGCTACACCTTC. Its translation is CASTPGWGPNYGYTF.